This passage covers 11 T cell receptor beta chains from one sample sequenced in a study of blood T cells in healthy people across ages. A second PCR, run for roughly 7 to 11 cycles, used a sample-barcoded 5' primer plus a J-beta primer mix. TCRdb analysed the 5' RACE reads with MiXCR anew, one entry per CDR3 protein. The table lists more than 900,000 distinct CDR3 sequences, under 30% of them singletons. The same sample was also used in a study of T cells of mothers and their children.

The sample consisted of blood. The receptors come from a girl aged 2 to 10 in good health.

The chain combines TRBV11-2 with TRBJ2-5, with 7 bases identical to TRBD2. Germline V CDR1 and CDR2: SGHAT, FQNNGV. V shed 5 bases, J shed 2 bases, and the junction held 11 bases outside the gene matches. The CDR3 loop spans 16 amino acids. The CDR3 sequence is CASSVGPLAVQETQYF. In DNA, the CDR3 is TGTGCCAGCAGCGTAGGTCCGCTAGCGGTACAAGAGACCCAGTACTTC.

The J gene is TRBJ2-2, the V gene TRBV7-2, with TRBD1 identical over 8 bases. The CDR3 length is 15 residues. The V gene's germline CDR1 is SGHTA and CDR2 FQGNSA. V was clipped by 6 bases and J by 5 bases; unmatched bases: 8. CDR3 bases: TGTGCCAGCAGTCCCAGGGGGCTGAGGACCGGGGAGCTGTTTTTT. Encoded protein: CASSPRGLRTGELFF.

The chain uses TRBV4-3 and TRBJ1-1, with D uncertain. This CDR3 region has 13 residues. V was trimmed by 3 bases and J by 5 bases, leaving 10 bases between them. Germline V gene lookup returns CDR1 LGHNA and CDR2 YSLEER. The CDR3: CASSQRAETEAFF. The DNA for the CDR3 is TGCGCCAGCAGCCAGCGGGCTGAGACTGAAGCTTTCTTT.

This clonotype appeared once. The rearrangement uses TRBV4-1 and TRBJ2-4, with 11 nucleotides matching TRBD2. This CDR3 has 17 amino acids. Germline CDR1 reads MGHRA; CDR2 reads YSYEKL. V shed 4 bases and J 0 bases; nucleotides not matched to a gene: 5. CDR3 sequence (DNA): TGCGCCAGCAGCCCGGGACTAGCGGTCTCAGCCAAAAACATTCAGTACTTC. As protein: CASSPGLAVSAKNIQYF.

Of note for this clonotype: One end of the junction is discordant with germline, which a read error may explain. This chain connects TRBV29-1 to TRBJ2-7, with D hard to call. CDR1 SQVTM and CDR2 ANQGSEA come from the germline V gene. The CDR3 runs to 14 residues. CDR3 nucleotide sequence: TGCAGCGTTGGACCCCGGGCCTCTCAATACGAGCACTACTTC. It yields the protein CSVGPRASQYEHYF.

CDR3 sequence reads: CASSLVHIAGLFSSYNEQFF. Here the CDR3 DNA reads TGTGCCAGCAGTCTTGTCCACATAGCGGGGCTCTTTAGCTCCTACAATGAGCAGTTCTTC. The chain has TRBV12-3 or TRBV12-4 and TRBJ2-1, with 8 bases aligning to TRBD2. The V gene end was trimmed by 5 bases and the J gene end by 0 bases; junction bases not matched to a gene: 18. The CDR3 contains 20 residues.

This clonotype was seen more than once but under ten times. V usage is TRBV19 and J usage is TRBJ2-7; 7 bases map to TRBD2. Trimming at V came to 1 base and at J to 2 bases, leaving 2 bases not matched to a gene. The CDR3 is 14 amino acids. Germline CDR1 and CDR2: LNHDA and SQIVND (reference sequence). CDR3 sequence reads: CASSIAGGAYEQYF. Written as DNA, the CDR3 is TGTGCCAGTAGTATAGCGGGAGGCGCCTACGAGCAGTACTTC. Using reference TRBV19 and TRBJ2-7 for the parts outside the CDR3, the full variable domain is DGGITQSPKYLFRKEGQNVTLSCEQNLNHDAMYWYRQDPGQGLRLIYYSQIVNDFQKGDIAEGYSVSREKKESFPLTVTSAQKNPTAFYLCASSIAGGAYEQYFGPGTRLTVT.

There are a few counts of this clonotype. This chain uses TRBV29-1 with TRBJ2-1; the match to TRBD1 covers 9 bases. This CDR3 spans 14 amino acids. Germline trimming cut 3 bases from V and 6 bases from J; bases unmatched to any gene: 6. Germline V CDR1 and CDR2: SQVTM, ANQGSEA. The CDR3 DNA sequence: TGCAGCGTTGATCCCGGGACAGGGTTCAATGAGCAGTTCTTC. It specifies CSVDPGTGFNEQFF.

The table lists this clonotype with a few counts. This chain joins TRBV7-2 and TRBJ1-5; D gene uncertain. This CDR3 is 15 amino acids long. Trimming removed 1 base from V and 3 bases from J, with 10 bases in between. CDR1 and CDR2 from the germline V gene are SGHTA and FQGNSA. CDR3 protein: CASSLGPGFNQPQHF. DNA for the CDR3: TGTGCCAGCAGCTTAGGGCCTGGCTTCAATCAGCCCCAGCATTTT.

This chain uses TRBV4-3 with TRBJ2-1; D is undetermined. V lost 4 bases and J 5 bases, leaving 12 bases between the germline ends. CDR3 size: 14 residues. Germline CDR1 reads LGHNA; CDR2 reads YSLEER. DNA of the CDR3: TGCGCCAGCAGCCTATACTTGATAGACAATGAGCAGTTCTTC. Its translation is CASSLYLIDNEQFF.

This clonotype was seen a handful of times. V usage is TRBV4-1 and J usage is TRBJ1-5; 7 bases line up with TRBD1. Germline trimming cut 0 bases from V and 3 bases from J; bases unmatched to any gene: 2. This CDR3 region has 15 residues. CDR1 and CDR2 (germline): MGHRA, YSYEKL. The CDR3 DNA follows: TGCGCCAGCAGCCAAGAAGGGACAGTCAATCAGCCCCAGCATTTT. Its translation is CASSQEGTVNQPQHF.